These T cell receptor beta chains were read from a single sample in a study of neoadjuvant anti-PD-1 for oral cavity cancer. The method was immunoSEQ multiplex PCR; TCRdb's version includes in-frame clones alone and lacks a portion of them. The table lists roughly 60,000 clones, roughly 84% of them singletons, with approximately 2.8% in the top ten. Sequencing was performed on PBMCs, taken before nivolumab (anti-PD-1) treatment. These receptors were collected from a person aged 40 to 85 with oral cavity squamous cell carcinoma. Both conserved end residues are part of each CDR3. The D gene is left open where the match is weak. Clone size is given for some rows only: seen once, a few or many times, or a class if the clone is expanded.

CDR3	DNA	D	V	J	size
CASSLGIEWTEAFF	TGCGCCAGCAGCTTAGGGATTGAATGGACTGAAGCTTTCTTT	.	TRBV5-1	TRBJ1-1	few
CASSTGQGGTDTQYF	TGTGCCAGCAGCACGGGACAGGGAGGCACAGATACGCAGTATTTT	TRBD1	TRBV7-9	TRBJ2-3	.
CASRPGQAMYEQYF	TGTGCCAGCAGGCCGGGACAGGCGATGTACGAGCAGTACTTC	TRBD1	TRBV6-5	TRBJ2-7	.
CSVRTNEKLFF	TGCAGCGTCAGGACTAATGAAAAACTGTTTTTT	.	TRBV29-1	TRBJ1-4	.
CASGYTYGYTF	TGTGCCAGCGGATACACCTATGGCTACACCTTC	.	TRBV2	TRBJ1-2	.
CASSHPTGFNTEAFF	TGCGCCAGCAGCCACCCGACAGGATTTAACACTGAAGCTTTCTTT	.	TRBV4-1	TRBJ1-1	few
CASSDGDRFYGELFF	TGTGCCAGCAGCGACGGGGATCGCTTTTACGGGGAGCTGTTTTTT	.	TRBV5-6	TRBJ2-2	.
CASSVLWKEETQYF	TGTGCCAGCAGCGTTTTGTGGAAGGAAGAGACCCAGTACTTC	.	TRBV7-2	TRBJ2-5	.
CASSPQINSPLHF	TGTGCCAGTAGTCCCCAGATCAATTCACCCCTCCACTTT	.	TRBV19	TRBJ1-6	.
CASSLDGDTQYF	TGCGCCAGCAGCTTGGACGGAGATACGCAGTATTTT	.	TRBV5-1	TRBJ2-3	.
CASSESGQPTDTQYF	TGCGCCAGCAGTGAGTCGGGCCAACCCACAGATACGCAGTATTTT	.	TRBV10-2	TRBJ2-3	.
CASSIVGYNEQFF	TGTGCCAGTAGTATAGTGGGCTACAATGAGCAGTTCTTC	.	TRBV19	TRBJ2-1	.
CASRTTGTGPYGYTF	TGTGCCAGCAGAACGACGGGGACAGGGCCTTATGGCTACACCTTC	TRBD1	TRBV6-5	TRBJ1-2	.
CASRETGEGHEQYF	TGTGCCAGCAGAGAGACAGGGGAGGGCCACGAGCAGTACTTC	.	TRBV2	TRBJ2-7	.
CASSSRGRVGEQFF	TGCGCCAGCAGCTCCAGGGGGCGGGTTGGTGAGCAGTTCTTC	TRBD1	TRBV5-1	TRBJ2-1	.